This T cell receptor (beta chain) emerged from a study of CD8 T cells in Susac syndrome. RNA was extracted with the RNeasy kit, and a quantity of about 0.45 to 1 ug was reverse transcribed using random hexamers. MiXCR, applied by TCRdb to the immunoSEQ multiplex PCR reads, yields one record per CDR3 protein. Counted here are roughly 200,000 distinct CDR3 sequences, roughly nine tenths occurring once; the ten biggest clones make up 0.085% to 0.1%. V lost 2 bases, J lost 1 base, and 7 bases lay in between. CDR3 size: 14 residues. Germline V gives CDR1 MNHNY, CDR2 SVGAGI (reference sequence). The receptor's source is a human donor with Susac syndrome. The specimen sequenced was CD4+ T cells from PBMCs. The chain combines TRBV6-6 with TRBJ2-3; D could derive from TRBD1 or TRBD2 (5 bases each). The CDR3, as DNA: TGTGCCAGCAGTTACCGAGGGGGCACAGATACGCAGTATTTT. The encoded protein is CASSYRGGTDTQYF.